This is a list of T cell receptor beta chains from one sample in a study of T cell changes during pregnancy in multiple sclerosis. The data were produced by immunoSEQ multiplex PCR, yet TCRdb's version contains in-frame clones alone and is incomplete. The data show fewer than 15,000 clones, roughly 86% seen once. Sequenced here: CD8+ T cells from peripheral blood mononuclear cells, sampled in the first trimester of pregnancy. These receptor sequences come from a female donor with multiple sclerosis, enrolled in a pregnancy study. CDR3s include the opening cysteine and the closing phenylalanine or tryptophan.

cdr3_aa: CASSSETVPPYEGYTF
v_call: TRBV7-2
j_call: TRBJ1-2

cdr3_aa: CASSRGGSYEQYF
v_call: TRBV7-9
j_call: TRBJ2-7

cdr3_aa: CASRQPPNYEQYF
v_call: TRBV7-8
j_call: TRBJ2-7

cdr3_aa: CASSPGTVVYGYTF
v_call: TRBV18
j_call: TRBJ1-2

cdr3_aa: CASSPRRGGAHEQFF
v_call: TRBV7-9
j_call: TRBJ2-1

cdr3_aa: CASRRSLGVSGELFF
v_call: TRBV19
j_call: TRBJ2-2

cdr3_aa: CASSLAAGAEINYGYTF
v_call: TRBV4-1
j_call: TRBJ1-2

cdr3_aa: CASSLGGDYGYTF
v_call: TRBV27
j_call: TRBJ1-2

cdr3_aa: CASRGGLVDPEAFF
v_call: TRBV2
j_call: TRBJ1-1

cdr3_aa: CASSEYTGTGANVLTF
v_call: TRBV19
j_call: TRBJ2-6

cdr3_aa: CASSLTGEWNTEAFF
v_call: TRBV5-1
j_call: TRBJ1-1